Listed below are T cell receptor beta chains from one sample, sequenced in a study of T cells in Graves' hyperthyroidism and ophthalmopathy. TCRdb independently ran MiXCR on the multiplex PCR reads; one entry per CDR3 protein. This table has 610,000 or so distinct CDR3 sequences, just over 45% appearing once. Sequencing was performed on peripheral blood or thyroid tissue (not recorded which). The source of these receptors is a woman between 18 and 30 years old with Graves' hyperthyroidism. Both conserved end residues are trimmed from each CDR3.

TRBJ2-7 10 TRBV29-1 SPSTGFYEQY
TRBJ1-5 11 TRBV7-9 ASRPGTGGLEH
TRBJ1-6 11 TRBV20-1 SAGASGYSPLH
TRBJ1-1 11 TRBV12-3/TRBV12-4 ASTKGLGTEAF
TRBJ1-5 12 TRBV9 ASSSGTSNQPQH
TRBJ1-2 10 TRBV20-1 SARDRGLGYT
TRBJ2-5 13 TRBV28 ASSSAALGLETQY
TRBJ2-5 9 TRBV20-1 SAGTQETQY
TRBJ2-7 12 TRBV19 ASSDGTGPYEQY
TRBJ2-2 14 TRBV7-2 ASSIRTSGNTGELF
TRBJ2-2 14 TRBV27 ASSHSSGVNTGELF
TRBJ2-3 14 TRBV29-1 SVEDRPGVTTDTQY
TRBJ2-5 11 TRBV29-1 SLGTVVAETQY
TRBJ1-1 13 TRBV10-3 AISPTSGMNTEAF
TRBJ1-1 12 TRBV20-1 SATGWDVNTEAF
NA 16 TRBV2 ASIPYPTSGRAEDEQF
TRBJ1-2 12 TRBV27 ASSLYGGVYGYT
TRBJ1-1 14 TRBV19 ASSRWQGRSNTEAF
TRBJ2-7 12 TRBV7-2 ASSLTGLDYEQY
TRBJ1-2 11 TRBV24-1 ATSDSMDYGYT
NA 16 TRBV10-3 AISESRDRGRSKNIQY
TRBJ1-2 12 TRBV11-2 ASSLEPGGEGYT
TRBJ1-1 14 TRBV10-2 ASSEKLVGRWTEAF
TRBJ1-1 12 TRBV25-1 ASSAPDKNTEAF
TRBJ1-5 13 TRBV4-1 ASSQGRGQSQPQH
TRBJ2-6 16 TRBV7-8 ASSSAPTASSGANVLT
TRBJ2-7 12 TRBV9 ASSAGLPGGEQY
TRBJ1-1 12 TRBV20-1 SALRGGARTEAF
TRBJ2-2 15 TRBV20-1 SARGGGGRANTGELF
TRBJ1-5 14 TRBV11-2 ASRKTGGGFNQPQH
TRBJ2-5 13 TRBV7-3 ASSLTRRFQETQY
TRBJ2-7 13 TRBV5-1 ASSAGTTEADEQY
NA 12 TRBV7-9 ASAGLAGGDEQF
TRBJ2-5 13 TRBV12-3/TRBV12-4 ASSPDRGNQETQY
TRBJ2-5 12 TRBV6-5 ASRASGGMGTQY
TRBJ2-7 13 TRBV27 ASSSLTENSDEQY
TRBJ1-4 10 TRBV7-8 ASSTTNEKLF
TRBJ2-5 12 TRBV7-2 AGSTSGGQETQY
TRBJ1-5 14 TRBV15 ATSSFLGQINQPQH
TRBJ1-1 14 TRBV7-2 ASSQDETAVNTEAF
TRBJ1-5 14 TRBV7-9 ASSLAGGSSNQPQH
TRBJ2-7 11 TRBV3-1 ASSQRASSEQY
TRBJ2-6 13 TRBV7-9 ASSLKASGTYVLT
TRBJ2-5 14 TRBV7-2 ASRDSLAGGQETQY
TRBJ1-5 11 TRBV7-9 ASSFVGDQPQH
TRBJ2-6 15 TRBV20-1 SARDTGGSTGANVLT
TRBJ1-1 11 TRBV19 ASSIDTDTEAF
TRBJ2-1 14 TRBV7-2 ASREPGTGLYNEQF
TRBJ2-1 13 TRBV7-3 ASSFLGSGSAEQF
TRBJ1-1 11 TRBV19 ASTRTRNTEAF
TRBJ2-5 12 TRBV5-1 ASSRGHRQETQY
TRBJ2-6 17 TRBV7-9 ASSLAAGTGWTGANVLT
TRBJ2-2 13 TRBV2 ASSEGAGDTGELF